A few counts support the clone carrying this TCR beta chain. The junction and the germline gene differ at one end; a read error may be behind it. The CDR3 is 15 residues long. The V gene's germline CDR1 is SGHAT and CDR2 FQNNGV. These data are taken from a study of blood T cells in healthy people across ages. The second PCR ran 7 to 11 cycles with a sample-barcoded 5' primer and J-beta primers. MiXCR, run by TCRdb on the 5' RACE reads, gives a single entry per CDR3 protein. Altogether 950,000 to 1,200,000 distinct CDR3 sequences are present, about two fifths being singletons, with the ten largest covering 10% to 15%.

Sequencing input: blood. The origin of this receptor is a man aged 18 to 30 in good health. This chain links TRBV11-2 with TRBJ2-3; D is unclear. The CDR3 DNA sequence: TGTGCCAGTAGCTTGAAGGTACCTAGCACAGATACGCAGTATTTT. This codes for CASSLKVPSTDTQYF.